This T cell receptor (beta chain) was observed in a study of T cells after posttransplantation cyclophosphamide. The protocol was immunoSEQ multiplex PCR, while the TCRdb copy is restricted to in-frame clones and leaves out a portion. The table lists 7,500 to 10,000 clones, roughly four fifths of them singletons. As regards this clone: Its target is unknown.

CDR3 length: 16 amino acids. The germline CDR1 and CDR2 sequences are KGHSH and LQKENI. Unmatched junction bases numbered 6, after V lost 3 bases and J lost 0 bases. Study-wide results and limits: Tissue-infiltrating T cells from skin or gut overlapped little with blood T cells.

Treatment was busulfan-fludarabine conditioning, a marrow graft, and cyclophosphamide on days +3 and +4. This chain joins TRBV18 and TRBJ2-7; 9 bases align to TRBD2. The sample was PBMCs, taken around 2,000 days after a stem cell transplant with posttransplant cyclophosphamide. The receptor was isolated from a female patient in her 40s who received an allogeneic stem cell transplant from a related donor, was CMV-positive, and had no GVHD. The graft donor may have given rise to some T cells. CDR3 in amino acids: CASSPLGTSPSYEQYF. Written as DNA, the CDR3 is TGTGCCAGCTCACCGCTCGGGACTAGCCCCTCCTACGAGCAGTACTTC.